Presented here are 10 T cell receptor beta chains from one specimen sequenced in a study of T cell responses to AZD1222 COVID-19 vaccine. Profiled with immunoSEQ multiplex PCR; TCRdb holds only in-frame clones, not every one. Here the sample spans about 34,000 clones, around 78% being singletons. The sequences come from peripheral blood, collected 28 days after the second AZD1222 dose. Receptors were obtained from an adult who received the AZD1222 COVID-19 vaccine.

The CDR3 spells CASSLPGSRNEQFF. CDR3 DNA: TGCGCCAGCAGCTTGCCAGGGAGCCGCAATGAGCAGTTCTTC. This chain joins TRBV5-1 and TRBJ2-1; D may be TRBD1 or TRBD2 (5 bases each). The CDR3 runs 14 residues. Germline V CDR1 and CDR2: SGHRS, YFSETQ. Trimming stripped 1 base from V and 6 bases from J, with 11 bases between.

The CDR3 sequence: CASSLSDSNSPLHF. CDR3 DNA: TGCGCCAGCAGCTTGTCGGACAGCAATTCACCCCTCCACTTT. The chain recombines TRBV5-1 with TRBJ1-6; D might be TRBD1 (6 bases). V was trimmed by 1 base and J by 7 bases, leaving 9 bases between them. The CDR3 is made up of 14 amino acids. Germline CDR1 reads SGHRS; CDR2 reads YFSETQ. The whole variable domain, remainder taken from reference TRBV5-1 and TRBJ1-6, is KAGVTQTPRYLIKTRGQQVTLSCSPISGHRSVSWYQQTPGQGLQFLFEYFSETQRNKGNFPGRFSGRQFSNSRSEMNVSTLELGDSALYLCASSLSDSNSPLHFGNGTRLTVT.

The V and J genes are TRBV5-8 and TRBJ2-3, with D possibly being TRBD1 (6 bases). The CDR3 is 18 amino acids. Deletions cut 3 bases from V and 0 bases from J, with 20 bases between. CDR1 is SGHTS, CDR2 YDEGEE, per germline. The CDR3: CASSSGTTGTSSTDTQYF. The CDR3 nucleotides are TGTGCCAGCAGCTCTGGAACCACAGGGACCTCTAGCACAGATACGCAGTATTTT.

The genes are TRBV4-2 and TRBJ2-5; D ambiguous. This CDR3 spans 14 amino acids. Germline V CDR1 and CDR2: LGHNA, YNFKEQ. V lost 0 bases and J 2 bases, leaving 7 bases between the germline ends. This chain's CDR3 is CASSQENTQETQYF. The CDR3 DNA reads TGTGCCAGCAGCCAAGAAAACACGCAAGAGACCCAGTACTTC.

The J gene is TRBJ1-2, the V gene TRBV20-1, with D perhaps matching TRBD1 (5 bases). The CDR3 covers 11 residues. Germline values: CDR1 DFQATT, CDR2 SNEGSKA (reference sequence). V was clipped by 6 bases and J by 8 bases, with 13 bases between them. In DNA, the CDR3 is TGCAGTGCCCCGGGACCGTCCGGCTACACCTTC. Its translation: CSAPGPSGYTF.

The chain carries TRBV10-3 and TRBJ1-1; D unclear. V lost 3 bases, J lost 11 bases, and 16 bases lay in between. This CDR3 is built from 13 residues. Germline CDR1 ENHRY, CDR2 SYGVKD. The CDR3 loop reads CAISETERGWAFF. The CDR3 coding sequence is TGTGCCATCAGTGAAACAGAAAGAGGGTGGGCTTTCTTT.

V and J are TRBV7-9 and TRBJ2-2; D may be TRBD1 or TRBD2 (6 bases each). The CDR3 loop spans 16 amino acids. V lost 7 bases to trimming and J lost 4 bases, with 19 bases between them. Germline V gene data show CDR1 as SEHNR and CDR2 as FQNEAQ (reference sequence). CDR3 coding DNA: TGTGCCAGCACCCCGGAAGGGGGGCGCATCACCGGGGAGCTGTTTTTT. Encoded protein: CASTPEGGRITGELFF.

J is TRBJ2-2 and V is TRBV5-1; D gene uncertain. The CDR3 runs to 15 residues. Trimming removed 1 base from V and 7 bases from J, with 14 bases in between. Per germline, CDR1 SGHRS and CDR2 YFSETQ. The CDR3 sequence: CASSLLGLGNGELFF. The CDR3 coding sequence is TGCGCCAGCAGCTTGCTGGGGTTAGGTAACGGGGAGCTGTTTTTT. The full variable domain, its missing parts supplied by reference TRBV5-1 and TRBJ2-2, is KAGVTQTPRYLIKTRGQQVTLSCSPISGHRSVSWYQQTPGQGLQFLFEYFSETQRNKGNFPGRFSGRQFSNSRSEMNVSTLELGDSALYLCASSLLGLGNGELFFGEGSRLTVL.

J is TRBJ2-7 and V is TRBV20-1; D unresolved. V lost 3 bases and J lost 3, with 6 bases in between. Germline-derived CDR1 and CDR2 are DFQATT and SNEGSKA (reference sequence). The CDR3 is 11 residues long. This chain's CDR3 is CSASSDYEQYF. CDR3 nucleotides: TGCAGTGCTAGTTCTGACTACGAGCAGTACTTC.

This chain joins TRBV4-1 and TRBJ2-1, with 13 bases lining up with TRBD2. The germline CDR1 and CDR2 sequences are MGHRA and YSYEKL. CDR3 length: 17 amino acids. V was clipped by 0 bases and J by 3 bases; unmatched bases: 2. The CDR3 sequence is CASSQEGLAGLYNEQFF. The CDR3 bases are TGCGCCAGCAGCCAAGAGGGACTAGCGGGACTCTACAATGAGCAGTTCTTC.